Each of the 5 T cell receptor beta chains below was sequenced from the same sample in a study of T cell responses to AZD1222 COVID-19 vaccine. Produced via immunoSEQ multiplex PCR; TCRdb's table is partial and in-frame only. Among fewer than 150,000 clones, approximately 85% were seen once, and the ten largest hold 6.2%. The sample here was peripheral blood, taken on day 0 of AZD1222 vaccination. The receptors shown here come from an adult in good health.

The CDR3 loop reads CSVGDPNQPQHF. The CDR3 DNA follows: TGCAGCGTTGGGGATCCCAATCAGCCCCAGCATTTT. V and J are TRBV29-1 and TRBJ1-5, with D unresolved. V was clipped by 4 bases and J by 3 bases, with 7 bases between them. The CDR3 totals 12 residues. CDR1 SQVTM and CDR2 ANQGSEA come from the germline V gene.

The V call is TRBV28, the J call TRBJ1-1; the D gene is possibly TRBD1 (5 bases). The CDR3 totals 16 residues. V was pared by 2 bases and J by 4 bases, with 17 bases between. Germline CDR1 is MDHEN and CDR2 is SYDVKM. In nucleotides, the CDR3 is TGTGCCAGCAGTTTACCTCGAGGGGCGAGGGGCACTGAAGCTTTCTTT. Translated: CASSLPRGARGTEAFF.

This clone was counted once. This CDR3 reads CASSSSGTGVPPLHF. CDR3 in DNA: TGTGCCAGCAGTTCATCCGGGACAGGGGTACCACCCCTCCACTTT. This chain connects TRBV2 to TRBJ1-6; 10 bases line up with TRBD1. Looked up from germline, CDR1 is SNHLY and CDR2 is FYNNEI. J gave up 11 bases and V 5 bases, and 9 bases lay outside the gene matches. The CDR3 sequence is 15 residues long.

The chain is built from TRBV28 and TRBJ2-5; 8 bases are a match to TRBD1. This CDR3 comprises 17 residues. Looked up from germline, CDR1 is MDHEN and CDR2 is SYDVKM. Trimming cost V 4 bases and J 2 bases; bases outside gene matches: 12. The CDR3 sequence is CASSSNAGTGSQETQYF. For the CDR3, the DNA is TGTGCCAGCAGTTCGAACGCCGGGACAGGTAGTCAAGAGACCCAGTACTTC.

V is TRBV19 and J is TRBJ2-7; TRBD1 agrees at 7 bases. CDR1 LNHDA and CDR2 SQIVND come from the germline V gene (reference sequence). V lost 4 bases to trimming and J lost 2 bases; unmatched junction nucleotides: 5. The CDR3 is 14 amino acids. CDR3 sequence (DNA): TGTGCCAGTAGTAAACAGACAGGGACCTACGAGCAGTACTTC. The encoded protein is CASSKQTGTYEQYF.